A single sample is the source of the 8 T cell receptor beta chains below, sequenced in a study of cytomegalovirus exposure and HLA in healthy donors. The PCR made use of 60 Vbeta and 13 Jbeta primers. Method: immunoSEQ multiplex PCR; TCRdb's copy keeps in-frame clones and lacks some. The table shows about 150,000 clones, with over 75% occurring only once. Material for sequencing was PBMCs. These TCRs come from a middle-aged woman in good health and CMV-seropositive.

The gene calls are TRBV6-1 and TRBJ2-3; TRBD1 is a possible D gene (6 bases). Trimming took off 4 bases at V and 2 bases at J, with 10 bases between the two ends. Germline lookup yields CDR1 MNHNS and CDR2 SASEGT. The CDR3 runs 14 residues. CDR3 in amino acids: CASSVGTNTDTQYF. The CDR3 DNA reads TGTGCCAGCAGTGTTGGGACAAACACAGATACGCAGTATTTT.

The chain links TRBV5-1 to TRBJ2-3; a weak D match, TRBD2 (6 bases). Trimming pared 0 bases from V and 7 bases from J, leaving 24 bases between. Looked up from germline, CDR1 is SGHRS and CDR2 is YFSETQ. CDR3 length: 18 amino acids. The CDR3 DNA reads as TGCGCCAGCAGCTTGGAATCTCCGCTGGCAGGGAGGAAAAATACGCAGTATTTT. It translates to CASSLESPLAGRKNTQYF.

This chain links TRBV9 with TRBJ2-2, with TRBD1 identical over 8 bases. From germline, CDR1 is SGDLS and CDR2 YYNGEE. V trimming: 5 bases; J trimming: 5 bases; junction bases outside the gene matches: 2. There are 13 residues in the CDR3. CDR3 bases: TGTGCCAGCAGGAACAGGGGGACCGGGGAGCTGTTTTTT. Translating it yields CASRNRGTGELFF.

The J gene is TRBJ1-5, the V gene TRBV27; unclear D gene. This CDR3 is built from 13 residues. Germline V gene sequence: CDR1 MNHEY, CDR2 SMNVEV (reference sequence). The V end lost 2 bases, the J end lost 8 bases, and 10 bases lay between the germline ends. The CDR3 loop reads CASSLITGEPQHF. The CDR3 nucleotides are TGTGCCAGCAGTTTAATTACGGGTGAGCCCCAGCATTTT.

This chain joins TRBV6-6 and TRBJ2-2, with TRBD1 as a possible D gene (5 bases). The CDR3 consists of 15 residues. V shed 2 bases and J shed 0 bases, with 7 bases lying between them. Germline CDR1 and CDR2: MNHNY and SVGAGI (reference sequence). The CDR3: CASSYGRANTGELFF. Written as DNA, the CDR3 is TGTGCCAGCAGTTACGGCAGGGCGAACACCGGGGAGCTGTTTTTT.

This clone was counted between two and nine times. This chain uses TRBV19 with TRBJ1-3; TRBD1 matches 9 bases. V trimming: 2 bases; J trimming: 4 bases; junction bases outside the gene matches: 3. Germline CDR1 and CDR2: LNHDA and SQIVND (reference sequence). There are 15 residues in the CDR3. As DNA, the CDR3 is TGTGCCAGTAGTATATGGACAGGGGCAGGAAACACCATATATTTT. Its translation is CASSIWTGAGNTIYF.

The CDR3 here is CASSQDSRETQYF. CDR3 in DNA: TGTGCCAGCAGCCAAGATAGCCGGGAGACCCAGTACTTC. The rearrangement joins TRBV4-2 to TRBJ2-5; D call uncertain. The CDR3 spans 13 residues. Germline CDR1 LGHNA, CDR2 YNFKEQ. With 0 bases removed from V and 5 bases from J, the gap between germline ends came to 7 bases.

The genes are TRBV30 and TRBJ1-2, with D possibly being TRBD1 (5 bases). The V gene lost 1 base and the J gene lost 7 bases, with 10 bases spanning the gap. The CDR3 spans 12 residues. CDR1 is GTSNPN and CDR2 is SVGIG in the germline V gene (reference sequence). The CDR3 coding sequence is TGTGCCTGGAGTGCCGGGACTAGTGGCTACACCTTC. Translating gives CAWSAGTSGYTF.